The present T cell receptor beta chain was sequenced within a study of spatial heterogeneity in lung cancer. In the study overall: Alpha-chain sequences were consistently detected less often than beta-chain sequences. Whole-study findings and limits: Ubiquitous, expanded tumor-derived TCRs were more frequently observed in blood at resection than at follow-up.

In this sample, this clonotype turned up many times. Its antigen remains unidentified. TCRdb recomputed calls from the 5' RACE reads with MiXCR, one row per CDR3 protein. The sample holds about 23,000 distinct CDR3 sequences; about 4.3% are singletons and the top ten take more than 4.5%. The time point is: sample taken at primary tumor resection. The V and J ends lost 0 bases and 6 bases respectively, with 6 bases between them. CDR1 is SGHTA, CDR2 FQGNSA, per germline. CDR3 length: 13 residues. The specimen comprised PBMCs, sampled at surgery. The gene calls are TRBV7-2 and TRBJ1-5; D uncertain. The clonotype comes from a male donor with early-stage non-small cell lung cancer. The CDR3 DNA reads TGTGCCAGCAGCTTAGCGCGGCTTCAGCCCCAGCATTTT. It translates to CASSLARLQPQHF. Looking up the rest from reference TRBV7-2 and TRBJ1-5 gives the full variable domain: GAGVSQSPSNKVTEKGKDVELRCDPISGHTALYWYRQSLGQGLEFLIYFQGNSAPDKSGLPSDRFSAERTGGSVSTLTIQRTQQEDSAVYLCASSLARLQPQHFGDGTRLSIL.